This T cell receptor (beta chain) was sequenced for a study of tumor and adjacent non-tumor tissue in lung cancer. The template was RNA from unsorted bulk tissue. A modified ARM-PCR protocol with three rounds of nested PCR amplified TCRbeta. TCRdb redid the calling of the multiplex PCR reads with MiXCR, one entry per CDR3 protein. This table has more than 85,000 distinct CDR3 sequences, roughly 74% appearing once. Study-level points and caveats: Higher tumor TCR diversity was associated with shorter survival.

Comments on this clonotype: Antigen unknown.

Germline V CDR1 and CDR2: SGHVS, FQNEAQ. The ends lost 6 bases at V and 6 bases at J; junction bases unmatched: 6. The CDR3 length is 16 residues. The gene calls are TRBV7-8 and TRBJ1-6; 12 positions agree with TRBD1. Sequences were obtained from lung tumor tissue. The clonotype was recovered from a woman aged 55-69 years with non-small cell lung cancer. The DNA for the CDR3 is TGTGCCAGCAGGGGACAGGGGGCGCAATTTAATTCACCCCTCCACTTT. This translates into CASRGQGAQFNSPLHF.